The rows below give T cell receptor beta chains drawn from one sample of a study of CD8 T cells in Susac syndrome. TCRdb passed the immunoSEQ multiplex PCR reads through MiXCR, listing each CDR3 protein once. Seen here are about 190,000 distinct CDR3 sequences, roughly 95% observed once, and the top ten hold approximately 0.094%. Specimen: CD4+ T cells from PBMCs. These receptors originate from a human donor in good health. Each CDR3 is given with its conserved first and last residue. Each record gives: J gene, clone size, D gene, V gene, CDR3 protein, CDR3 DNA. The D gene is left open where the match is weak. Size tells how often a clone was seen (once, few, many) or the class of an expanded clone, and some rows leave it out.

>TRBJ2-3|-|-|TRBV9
CASSVVEGKVTQYF
TGTGCCAGCAGCGTAGTCGAGGGAAAGGTTACGCAGTATTTT
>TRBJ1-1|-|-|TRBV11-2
CASSPGTPMNTEAFF
TGTGCCAGCAGCCCCGGGACACCTATGAACACTGAAGCTTTCTTT
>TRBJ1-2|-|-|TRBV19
CASNPPGLSGYTF
TGTGCCAGTAACCCCCCCGGACTAAGTGGCTACACCTTC
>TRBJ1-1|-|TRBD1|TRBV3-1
CASSQLQGYTEAFF
TGTGCCAGCAGCCAGCTACAGGGGTACACTGAAGCTTTCTTT
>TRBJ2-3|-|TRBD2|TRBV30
CAWSGTSITDTQYF
TGTGCCTGGAGTGGGACTAGTATCACAGATACGCAGTATTTT
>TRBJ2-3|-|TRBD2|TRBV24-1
CATSDSAPAGVDTQYF
TGTGCCACCAGTGATTCGGCCCCAGCGGGAGTGGATACGCAGTATTTT
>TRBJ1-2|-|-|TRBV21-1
CASSKTAWDVGYGYTF
TGTGCCAGCAGCAAGACGGCTTGGGACGTAGGCTATGGCTACACCTTC
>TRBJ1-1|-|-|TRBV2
CASSELREGTEAFF
TGTGCCAGCAGTGAGCTTCGGGAGGGGACTGAAGCTTTCTTT
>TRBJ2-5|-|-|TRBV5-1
CASSLWTEQETQYF
TGCGCCAGCAGCCTGTGGACAGAGCAAGAGACCCAGTACTTC
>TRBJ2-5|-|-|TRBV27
CASTWQGGETQYF
TGTGCCAGCACCTGGCAGGGTGGGGAGACCCAGTACTTC
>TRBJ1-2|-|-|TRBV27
CASSFTGAVGYTF
TGTGCCAGCAGTTTCACGGGGGCTGTTGGCTACACCTTC
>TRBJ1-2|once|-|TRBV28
CASSPLSSGTNYGYTF
TGTGCCAGCAGTCCATTATCGAGCGGGACCAACTATGGCTACACCTTC
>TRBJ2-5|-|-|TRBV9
CASSVNGLGQETQYF
TGTGCCAGCAGCGTAAACGGGCTGGGGCAAGAGACCCAGTACTTC
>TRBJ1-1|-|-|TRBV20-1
CSAGMNTEAFF
TGCAGTGCCGGTATGAACACTGAAGCTTTCTTT